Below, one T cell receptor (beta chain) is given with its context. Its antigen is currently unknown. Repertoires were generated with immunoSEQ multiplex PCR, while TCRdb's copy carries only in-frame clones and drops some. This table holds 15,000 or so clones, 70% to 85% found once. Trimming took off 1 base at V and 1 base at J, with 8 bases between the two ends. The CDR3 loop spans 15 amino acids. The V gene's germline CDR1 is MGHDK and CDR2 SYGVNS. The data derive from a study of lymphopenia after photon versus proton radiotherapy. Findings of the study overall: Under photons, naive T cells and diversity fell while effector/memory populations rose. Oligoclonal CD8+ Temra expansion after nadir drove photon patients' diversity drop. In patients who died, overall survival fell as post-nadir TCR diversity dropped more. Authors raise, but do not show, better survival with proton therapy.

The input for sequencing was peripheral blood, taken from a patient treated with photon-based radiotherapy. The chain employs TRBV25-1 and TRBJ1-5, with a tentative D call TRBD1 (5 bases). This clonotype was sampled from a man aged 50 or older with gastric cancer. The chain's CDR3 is CASSESRASNQPQHF. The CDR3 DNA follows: TGTGCCAGCAGTGAATCCAGGGCGAGCAATCAGCCCCAGCATTTT.